This T cell receptor beta chain was identified during a study of siplizumab effects on memory and regulatory T cells (dated by TCRdb to the late 2010s). Broadly, across the study: The study looked at the effect of siplizumab, an anti-CD2 antibody, on alloreactive T-cell subsets in allogeneic mixed lymphocyte reactions made from human PBMCs.

General study outcomes and caveats: Because sequences below about 10^-5 frequency were poorly captured, only a minor fraction of alloreactive clones could be mapped to unstimulated subsets. Among mappable alloreactive CD4+ clones, the Treg-derived fraction averaged nearly 70% with siplizumab versus around 25% in control reactions. Siplizumab significantly lowered the cumulative frequency of alloreactive sequences that could be traced to unstimulated CD4+ memory T cells. The suppressive function of proliferating Tregs from siplizumab cultures was not functionally confirmed. Unstimulated naive T cells appeared to be more diverse than memory T cells, and naive cells seemed to make a substantial contribution to the alloresponse. A naive or memory phenotype could not be assigned to roughly 75-97% of proliferating CD4+ or CD8+ clones.

TCRbeta CDR3 sequencing was performed on sorted unstimulated T cells and on proliferating T cells recovered from mixed lymphocyte reactions. Fresh whole blood from approximately ten HLA-typed healthy donors was used to isolate PBMCs. With regard to this clone: Its binding antigen is unknown. The record has no base qualities; no much larger clone is one base away.

The junction shows trimming of 0 bases on V and 0 bases on J, plus 8 bases between the germline ends. CDR1 and CDR2, looked up from the germline V gene (reference sequence), are SGHNT and YYREEE. The CDR3 covers 15 residues, taking in both the cysteine and the phenylalanine. Only the CDR3 DNA stays, 45 bases, in frame from base 1. The library came from the immunoSEQ multiplex PCR assay. Around 100,000 TCR templates per sample were assayed by the deep sequencing platform. Genomic DNA extracted from sorted T cells was the material used for TCRbeta CDR3 sequencing. As for the original processing: The R programming language was used for clonal analysis of TCRbeta CDR3 data. Alloreactive CD4+ and CD8+ clones were defined by comparing unstimulated samples with post-reaction CFSE-low samples. Regulatory or non-regulatory origin of alloreactive CD4+ clones was assigned by matching sequences to the sorted unstimulated Treg and non-Treg repertoires. TCRdb retrieved this table from immuneACCESS and kept in-frame rearrangements only. Not all clones are present; in checked studies, unresolved V genes account for under half, and no reason is known for the remainder. That table furnishes V, J and clone size, whereas the DNA furnished D and trimming. The sample has about 100,000 clones on record, 91% of them singletons. The leading ten clones occupy roughly 2.5% of the sample.

Rearrangement joined TRBV5-4 to TRBJ2-3; the D gene is perhaps TRBD2, on 5 matching bases. This TCR came from a human donor in good health. Some clones in this sample may be carry-over from other donors' samples. The sample comprised CD4+ T cells sorted from blood. The CDR3 region has the sequence CASSLEAASTDTQYF. The nucleotide sequence is TGTGCCAGCAGCTTGGAAGCGGCTAGCACAGATACGCAGTATTTT. With the rest looked up from the reference TRBV5-4 and TRBJ2-3 genes rather than sequenced, the full variable domain is ETGVTQSPTHLIKTRGQQVTLRCSSQSGHNTVSWYQQALGQGPQFIFQYYREEENGRGNFPPRFSGLQFPNYSSELNVNALELDDSALYLCASSLEAASTDTQYFGPGTRLTVL.